This record looks at one T cell receptor (beta chain) sequence and its context. Its specificity is unknown. The entry originates in a study of cytomegalovirus exposure and HLA in healthy donors. Clones were read by immunoSEQ multiplex PCR, and TCRdb kept only the in-frame ones, dropping some. Of 160,000 or so clones listed, around 90% are singletons. V was trimmed by 5 bases and J by 4 bases, leaving 19 bases between them. The CDR3 loop spans 16 amino acids. Germline CDR1 and CDR2: LNHNV and YYDKDF (reference sequence). Study results and limitations: There were a few CMV-associated chains whose specificity for CMV antigens was confirmed in vitro.

The rearrangement uses TRBV15 and TRBJ2-3, with D perhaps TRBD1 (5 bases). The receptor was derived from a man younger than 30 in good health and CMV-seronegative. Sequenced material: PBMCs. The CDR3 loop reads CATSFSRMAGPDTQYF. CDR3 coding DNA: TGTGCCACCAGCTTCTCTCGGATGGCAGGGCCAGATACGCAGTATTTT.